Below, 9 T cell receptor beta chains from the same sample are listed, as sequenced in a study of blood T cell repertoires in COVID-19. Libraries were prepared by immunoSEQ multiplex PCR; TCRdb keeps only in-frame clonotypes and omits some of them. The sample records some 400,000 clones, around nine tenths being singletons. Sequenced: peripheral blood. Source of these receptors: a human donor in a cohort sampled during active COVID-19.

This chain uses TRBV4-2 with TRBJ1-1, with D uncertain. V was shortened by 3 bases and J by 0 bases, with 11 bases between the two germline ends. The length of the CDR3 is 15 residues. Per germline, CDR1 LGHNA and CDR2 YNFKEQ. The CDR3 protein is CASSHDGVMNTEAFF. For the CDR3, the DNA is TGTGCCAGCAGCCACGACGGAGTTATGAACACTGAAGCTTTCTTT.

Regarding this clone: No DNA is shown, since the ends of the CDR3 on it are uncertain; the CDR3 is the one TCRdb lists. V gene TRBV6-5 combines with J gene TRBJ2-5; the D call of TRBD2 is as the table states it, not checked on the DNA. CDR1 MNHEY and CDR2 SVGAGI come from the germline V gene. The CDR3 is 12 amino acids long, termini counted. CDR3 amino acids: CAGGLERETQYF.

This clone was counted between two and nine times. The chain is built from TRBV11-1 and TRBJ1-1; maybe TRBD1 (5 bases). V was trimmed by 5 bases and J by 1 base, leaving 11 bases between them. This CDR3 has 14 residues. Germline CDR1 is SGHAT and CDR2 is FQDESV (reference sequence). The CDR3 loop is CASSPQVKNTEAFF. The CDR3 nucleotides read TGTGCCAGCAGCCCACAGGTAAAGAACACTGAAGCTTTCTTT.

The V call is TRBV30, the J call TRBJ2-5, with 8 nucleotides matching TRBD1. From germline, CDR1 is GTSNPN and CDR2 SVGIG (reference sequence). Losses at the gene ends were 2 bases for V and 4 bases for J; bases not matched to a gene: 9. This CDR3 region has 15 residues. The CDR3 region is CAWSPGQGGRETQYF. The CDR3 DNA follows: TGTGCCTGGAGTCCTGGACAGGGCGGTCGAGAGACCCAGTACTTC. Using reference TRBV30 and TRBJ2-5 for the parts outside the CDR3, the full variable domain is SQTIHQWPATLVQPVGSPLSLECTVEGTSNPNLYWYRQAAGRGLQLLFYSVGIGQISSEVPQNLSASRPQDRQFILSSKKLLLSDSGFYLCAWSPGQGGRETQYFGPGTRLLVL.

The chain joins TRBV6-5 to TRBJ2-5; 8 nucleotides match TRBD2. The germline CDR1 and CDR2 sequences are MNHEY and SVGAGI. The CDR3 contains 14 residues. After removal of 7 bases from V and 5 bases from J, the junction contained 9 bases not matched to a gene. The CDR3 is CASTPRGGWETQYF. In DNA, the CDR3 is TGTGCCAGCACCCCCCGGGGGGGTTGGGAGACCCAGTACTTC.

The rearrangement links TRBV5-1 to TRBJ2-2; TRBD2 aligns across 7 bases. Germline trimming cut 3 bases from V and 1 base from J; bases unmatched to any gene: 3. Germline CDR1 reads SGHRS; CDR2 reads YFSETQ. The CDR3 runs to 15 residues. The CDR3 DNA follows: TGCGCCAGCAGCTGGGGGGGACGGAACACCGGGGAGCTGTTTTTT. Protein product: CASSWGGRNTGELFF.

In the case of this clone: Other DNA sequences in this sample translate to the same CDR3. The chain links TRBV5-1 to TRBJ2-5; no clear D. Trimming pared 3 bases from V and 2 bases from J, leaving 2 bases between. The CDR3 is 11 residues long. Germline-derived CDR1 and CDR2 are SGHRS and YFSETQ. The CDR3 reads CASSSQETQYF. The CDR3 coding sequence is TGCGCCAGCAGCTCTCAAGAGACCCAGTACTTC.

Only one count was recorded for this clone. This CDR3 reads CAWSWGTSLSRTDTQYF. The CDR3, as DNA: TGTGCCTGGAGTTGGGGGACTAGCCTTTCCCGCACAGATACGCAGTATTTT. This sequence joins TRBV30 and TRBJ2-3, with 9 nucleotides matching TRBD2. Trimming at V came to 2 bases and at J to 1 base, leaving 10 bases not matched to a gene. CDR3 length: 17 amino acids. Germline CDR1 GTSNPN, CDR2 SVGIG (reference sequence).

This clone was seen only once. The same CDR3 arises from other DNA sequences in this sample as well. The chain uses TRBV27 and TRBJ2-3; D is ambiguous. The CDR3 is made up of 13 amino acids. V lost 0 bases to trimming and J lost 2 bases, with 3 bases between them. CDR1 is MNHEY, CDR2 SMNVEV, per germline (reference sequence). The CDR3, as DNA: TGTGCCAGCAGTTTATCTTACACAGATACGCAGTATTTT. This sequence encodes CASSLSYTDTQYF.